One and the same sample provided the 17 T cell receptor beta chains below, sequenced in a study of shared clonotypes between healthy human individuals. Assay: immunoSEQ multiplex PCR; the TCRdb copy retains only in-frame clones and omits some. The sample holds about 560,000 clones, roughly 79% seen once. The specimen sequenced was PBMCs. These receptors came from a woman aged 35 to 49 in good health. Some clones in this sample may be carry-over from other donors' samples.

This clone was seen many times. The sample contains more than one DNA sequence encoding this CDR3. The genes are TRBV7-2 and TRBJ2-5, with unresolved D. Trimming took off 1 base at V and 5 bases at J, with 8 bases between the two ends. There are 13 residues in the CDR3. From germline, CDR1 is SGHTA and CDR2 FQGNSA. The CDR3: CASSLVGSETQYF. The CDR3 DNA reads TGTGCCAGCAGCTTAGTTGGTTCGGAGACCCAGTACTTC.

CDR3 nucleotides: TGTGCCAGCAGCTCCTACAGGGGGCGAAATCAGCCCCAGCATTTT. Translation gives CASSSYRGRNQPQHF. This chain uses TRBV5-8 with TRBJ1-5, with TRBD1 identical over 9 bases. Trimming removed 3 bases from V and 4 bases from J; junction bases left unmatched: 5. The CDR3 runs to 15 residues. Germline loops: CDR1 SGHTS, CDR2 YDEGEE.

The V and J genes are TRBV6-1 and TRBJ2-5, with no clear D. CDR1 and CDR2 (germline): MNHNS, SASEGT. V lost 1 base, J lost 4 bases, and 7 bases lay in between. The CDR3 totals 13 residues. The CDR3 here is CASSEGTTETQYF. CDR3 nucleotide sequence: TGTGCCAGCAGTGAAGGTACTACAGAGACCCAGTACTTC.

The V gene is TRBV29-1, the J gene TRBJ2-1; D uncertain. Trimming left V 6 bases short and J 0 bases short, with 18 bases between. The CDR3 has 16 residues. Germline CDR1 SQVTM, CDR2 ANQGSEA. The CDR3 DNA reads TGCAGCGTCCCCCCAGCTTTTATTAGCTCCTACAATGAGCAGTTCTTC. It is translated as CSVPPAFISSYNEQFF.

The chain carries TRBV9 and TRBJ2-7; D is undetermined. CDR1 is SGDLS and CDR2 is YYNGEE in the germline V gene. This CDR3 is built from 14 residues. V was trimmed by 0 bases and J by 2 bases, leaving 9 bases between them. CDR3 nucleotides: TGTGCCAGCAGCGTAGAGGCCGTCACCTACGAGCAGTACTTC. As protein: CASSVEAVTYEQYF.

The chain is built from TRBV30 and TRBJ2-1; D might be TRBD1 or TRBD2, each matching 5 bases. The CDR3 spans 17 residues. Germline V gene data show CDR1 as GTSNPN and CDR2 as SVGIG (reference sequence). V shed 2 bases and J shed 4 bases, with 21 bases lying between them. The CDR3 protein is CAWSTMPGTVGYNEQFF. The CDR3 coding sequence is TGTGCCTGGAGTACCATGCCCGGGACGGTGGGATACAATGAGCAGTTCTTC. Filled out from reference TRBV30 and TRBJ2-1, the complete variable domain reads SQTIHQWPATLVQPVGSPLSLECTVEGTSNPNLYWYRQAAGRGLQLLFYSVGIGQISSEVPQNLSASRPQDRQFILSSKKLLLSDSGFYLCAWSTMPGTVGYNEQFFGPGTRLTVL.

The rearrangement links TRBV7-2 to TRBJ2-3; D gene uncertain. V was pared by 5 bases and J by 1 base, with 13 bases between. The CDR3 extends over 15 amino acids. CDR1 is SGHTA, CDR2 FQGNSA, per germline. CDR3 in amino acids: CASSAQFTRTDTQYF. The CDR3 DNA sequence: TGTGCCAGCAGCGCCCAATTTACCCGCACAGATACGCAGTATTTT.

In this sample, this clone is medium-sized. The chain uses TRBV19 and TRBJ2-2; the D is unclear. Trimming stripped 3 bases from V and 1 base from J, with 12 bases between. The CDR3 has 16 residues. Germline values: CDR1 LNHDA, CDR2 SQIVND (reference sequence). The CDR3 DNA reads TGTGCCAGTAGTATCGAGAGGCTCCTGAACACCGGGGAGCTGTTTTTT. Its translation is CASSIERLLNTGELFF.

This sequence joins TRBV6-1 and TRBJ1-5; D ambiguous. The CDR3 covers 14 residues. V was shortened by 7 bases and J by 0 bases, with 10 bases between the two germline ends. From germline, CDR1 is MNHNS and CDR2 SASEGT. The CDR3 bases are TGTGCCAGCAACCCCATAGATAGCAATCAGCCCCAGCATTTT. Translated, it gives CASNPIDSNQPQHF.

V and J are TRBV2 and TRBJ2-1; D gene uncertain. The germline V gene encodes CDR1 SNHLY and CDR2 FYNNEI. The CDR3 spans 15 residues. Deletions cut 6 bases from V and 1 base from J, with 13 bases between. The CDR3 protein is CASSARIFSYNEQFF. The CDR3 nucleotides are TGTGCCAGCAGCGCCAGGATATTTTCCTACAATGAGCAGTTCTTC.

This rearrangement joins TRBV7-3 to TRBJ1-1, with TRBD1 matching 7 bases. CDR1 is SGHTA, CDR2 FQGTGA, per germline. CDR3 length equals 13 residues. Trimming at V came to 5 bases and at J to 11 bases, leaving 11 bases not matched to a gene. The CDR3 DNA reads TGTGCCAGCAGCCCTACCAGGGACAGTGGGGCTTTCTTT. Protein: CASSPTRDSGAFF.

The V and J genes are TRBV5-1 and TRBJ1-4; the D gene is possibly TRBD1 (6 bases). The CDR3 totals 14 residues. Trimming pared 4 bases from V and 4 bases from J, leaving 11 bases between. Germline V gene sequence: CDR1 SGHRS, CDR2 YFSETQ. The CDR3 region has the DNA TGCGCCAGCAGCCGACAGGCTGATAATGAAAAACTGTTTTTT. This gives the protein CASSRQADNEKLFF.

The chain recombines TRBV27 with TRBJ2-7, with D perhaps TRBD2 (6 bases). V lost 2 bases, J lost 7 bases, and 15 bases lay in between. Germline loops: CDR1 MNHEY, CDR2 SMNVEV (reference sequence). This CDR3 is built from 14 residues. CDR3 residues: CASSLAPAGFEQYF. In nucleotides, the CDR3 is TGTGCCAGCAGTTTAGCTCCGGCGGGGTTTGAGCAGTACTTC.

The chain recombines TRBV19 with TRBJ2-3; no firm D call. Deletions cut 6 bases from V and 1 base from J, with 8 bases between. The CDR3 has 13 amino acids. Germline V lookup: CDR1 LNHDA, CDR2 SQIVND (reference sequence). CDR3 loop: CASRPRGTDTQYF. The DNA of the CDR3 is TGTGCCAGTAGGCCTCGGGGCACAGATACGCAGTATTTT.

CDR3 in amino acids: CASSLGFGGHTTNTGELFF. The CDR3 DNA reads TGTGCCAGCAGCTTAGGGTTCGGAGGACATACCACGAACACCGGGGAGCTGTTTTTT. This chain uses TRBV7-9 with TRBJ2-2; D may match TRBD1 or TRBD2 (5 bases each). With 1 base removed from V and 0 bases from J, the gap between germline ends came to 18 bases. This CDR3 has 19 amino acids. CDR1 and CDR2 from the germline V gene are SEHNR and FQNEAQ (reference sequence). The entire variable domain, with the rest obtained from reference TRBV7-9 and TRBJ2-2, is as follows: DTGVSQNPRHKITKRGQNVTFRCDPISEHNRLYWYRQTLGQGPEFLTYFQNEAQLEKSRLLSDRFSAERPKGSFSTLEIQRTEQGDSAMYLCASSLGFGGHTTNTGELFFGEGSRLTVL.

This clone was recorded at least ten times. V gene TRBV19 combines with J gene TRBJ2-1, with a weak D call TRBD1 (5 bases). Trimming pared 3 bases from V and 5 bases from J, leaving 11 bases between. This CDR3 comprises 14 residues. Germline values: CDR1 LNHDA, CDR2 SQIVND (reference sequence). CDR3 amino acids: CASSMSRAHNEQFF. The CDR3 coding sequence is TGTGCCAGTAGTATGAGCAGGGCGCACAATGAGCAGTTCTTC.

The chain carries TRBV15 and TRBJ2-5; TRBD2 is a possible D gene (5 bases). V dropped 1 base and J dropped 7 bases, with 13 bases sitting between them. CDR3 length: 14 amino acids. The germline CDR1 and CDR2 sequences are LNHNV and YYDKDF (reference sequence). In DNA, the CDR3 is TGTGCCACCAGCAGAGTCGAGGTGGCGGGGACCCAGTACTTC. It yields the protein CATSRVEVAGTQYF.